This is a list of T cell receptor beta chains from one sample in a study of vaccination effects on CD4 cells after COVID-19. These receptors have no known antigen. The data were produced by immunoSEQ multiplex PCR, yet TCRdb's version contains in-frame clones alone and is incomplete. The sample has more than 60,000 clones; around 69% are singletons. The sample in question was CD4+ T cells from PBMCs cultured without peptide, obtained after COVID-19 vaccination. These receptors came from a human donor who received a COVID-19 vaccine. The CDR3 runs from the conserved cysteine through the conserved F or W. D genes are given only for firm matches. The size field is filled for only some rows; it gives once, few, many or a size class.

TRBD1,NA,TRBJ2-3,TRBV6-5,CASSYSDRVITDTQYF,TGTGCCAGCAGTTACTCGGACAGGGTAATCACAGATACGCAGTATTTT
TRBD2,few,TRBJ2-1,TRBV9,CASSQRGYNEQFF,TGTGCCAGCAGCCAGCGGGGCTACAATGAGCAGTTCTTC
NA,NA,TRBJ1-3,TRBV7-2,CASSSNSGNTIYF,TGTGCCAGCAGCTCAAACTCTGGAAACACCATATATTTT
NA,NA,TRBJ2-1,TRBV2,CASSVGRNKYNEQFF,TGTGCCAGCAGTGTCGGACGAAACAAATACAATGAGCAGTTCTTC
NA,NA,TRBJ1-5,TRBV7-2,CASSLVGGTVQPQHF,TGTGCCAGCAGCTTAGTCGGGGGGACGGTACAGCCCCAGCATTTT
TRBD2,NA,TRBJ2-3,TRBV6-2/TRBV6-3,CASSLPGLAGYTQYF,TGTGCCAGCAGTTTACCGGGACTAGCGGGGTATACGCAGTATTTT
NA,few,TRBJ1-5,TRBV6-1,CASSETGRWKQPQHF,TGTGCCAGCAGTGAAACGGGGCGGTGGAAGCAGCCCCAGCATTTT
TRBD2,NA,TRBJ2-3,TRBV18,CASSLTSGTDTQYF,TGTGCCAGCTCACTGACTAGCGGCACAGATACGCAGTATTTT
TRBD1,few,TRBJ1-5,TRBV6-4,CASREQGGGEPQHF,TGTGCCAGCAGGGAACAGGGGGGGGGAGAGCCCCAGCATTTT
NA,NA,TRBJ2-1,TRBV4-3,CASSQGGRNNEQFF,TGCGCCAGCAGCCAAGGGGGCAGGAACAATGAGCAGTTCTTC
NA,few,TRBJ1-4,TRBV25-1,CASSESGRGEKLFF,TGTGCCAGCAGTGAATCAGGGCGGGGAGAAAAACTGTTTTTT
NA,NA,TRBJ1-5,TRBV6-5,CASCPEGGINQPQHF,TGTGCCAGCTGTCCGGAAGGGGGAATCAATCAGCCCCAGCATTTT
TRBD2,NA,TRBJ2-3,TRBV28,CASSLGTSGVRTDTQYF,TGTGCCAGCAGTTTAGGGACTAGCGGGGTCCGCACAGATACGCAGTATTTT
TRBD1,NA,TRBJ1-2,TRBV30,CAWSLWTGPNYGYTF,TGTGCCTGGAGTTTGTGGACAGGCCCAAACTATGGCTACACCTTC
TRBD2,NA,TRBJ2-1,TRBV6-5,CASSYRPAGKYNEQFF,TGTGCCAGCAGTTACCGTCCAGCGGGGAAGTACAATGAGCAGTTCTTC
NA,NA,TRBJ1-6,TRBV9,CASSDDLTYTGNSPLHF,TGTGCCAGCAGCGACGACCTGACATACACGGGGAATTCACCCCTCCACTTT
NA,few,TRBJ1-2,TRBV3-1/TRBV3-2,CASSNPKRGYTF,TGTGCCAGCAGCAACCCCAAGAGGGGCTACACCTTC